Listed below are T cell receptor beta chains from one sample, sequenced in a study of identifying expanded T cells in peripheral blood. Sequencing was performed with immunoSEQ multiplex PCR; in TCRdb, only in-frame clones are kept and a portion is missing. Of 100,000 or so clones in the sample, around nine tenths were seen once. Sequencing was done on a sample of blood. The receptors originated from a person aged 18 to 75 in good health. CDR3s include the opening cysteine and the closing phenylalanine or tryptophan. Each record gives: CDR3 protein, CDR3 DNA, clone size, J gene, V gene, D gene. D genes are given only for firm matches. A clone size is listed for some rows: how often the clone was seen (once, few, many), or a class if it is expanded.

CDR3: CASRAGWDEQYF
DNA: TGTGCCAGCAGGGCAGGATGGGACGAGCAGTACTTC
size: NA
J: TRBJ2-7
V: TRBV27
D: NA

CDR3: CASNPPQGARIQPQHF
DNA: TGTGCCAGCAACCCACCCCAGGGGGCGCGAATTCAGCCCCAGCATTTT
size: NA
J: TRBJ1-5
V: TRBV6-6
D: TRBD1

CDR3: CASSPGSSTEAFF
DNA: TGTGCCAGCAGTCCAGGCTCGAGCACTGAAGCTTTCTTT
size: once
J: TRBJ1-1
V: TRBV28
D: NA

CDR3: CASRGTGGKSEKLFF
DNA: TGTGCCAGCCGGGGCACAGGGGGCAAATCCGAAAAACTGTTTTTT
size: NA
J: TRBJ1-4
V: TRBV11-2
D: TRBD1

CDR3: CASSKWVVGELFF
DNA: TGTGCCAGTAGTAAATGGGTTGTGGGGGAACTGTTTTTT
size: NA
J: TRBJ1-4
V: TRBV19
D: NA

CDR3: CASSLARGTPYEQYF
DNA: TGTGCCAGCAGCTTAGCTCGTGGGACCCCCTACGAGCAGTACTTC
size: NA
J: TRBJ2-7
V: TRBV7-2
D: NA

CDR3: CASSPFRDRAPYNEQFF
DNA: TGTGCCAGCAGTCCATTCCGGGACAGGGCGCCGTACAATGAGCAGTTCTTC
size: NA
J: TRBJ2-1
V: TRBV27
D: TRBD1

CDR3: CASSPVGVVWFF
DNA: TGTGCCAGCAGTCCTGTAGGGGTCGTATGGTTCTTC
size: NA
J: TRBJ2-1
V: TRBV6-1
D: NA

CDR3: CASSIDRDRSNQPQHF
DNA: TGTGCCAGCAGTATAGACCGGGACAGATCCAATCAGCCCCAGCATTTT
size: NA
J: TRBJ1-5
V: TRBV2
D: TRBD1

CDR3: CASSVGELTGSIQYF
DNA: TGTGCCAGCAGCGTAGGGGAACTAACGGGAAGTATTCAGTACTTC
size: NA
J: TRBJ2-4
V: TRBV9
D: NA

CDR3: CASSQQGEDYGYTF
DNA: TGTGCCAGCTCACAACAGGGAGAGGACTATGGCTACACCTTC
size: NA
J: TRBJ1-2
V: TRBV18
D: NA

CDR3: CASSSTGRPLYEQYF
DNA: TGTGCCAGCAGTTCCACAGGGCGACCTTTATACGAGCAGTACTTC
size: NA
J: TRBJ2-7
V: TRBV27
D: NA

CDR3: CASSQWDLISYEQYF
DNA: TGTGCCAGCAGCCAGTGGGACCTCATCTCCTACGAGCAGTACTTC
size: NA
J: TRBJ2-7
V: TRBV14
D: NA

CDR3: CASSKGTGALLTNYGYTF
DNA: TGTGCCAGCAGCAAAGGGACGGGTGCTCTACTTACCAACTATGGCTACACCTTC
size: NA
J: TRBJ1-2
V: TRBV5-4
D: NA

CDR3: CASSEGQGLSYGYTF
DNA: TGTGCCAGCAGCGAAGGACAGGGGCTCTCCTATGGCTACACCTTC
size: NA
J: TRBJ1-2
V: TRBV9
D: TRBD1

CDR3: CASSSGQFYEQYF
DNA: TGTGCCAGCAGTTCGGGACAGTTTTACGAGCAGTACTTC
size: NA
J: TRBJ2-7
V: TRBV27
D: TRBD1

CDR3: CASSFPAQYF
DNA: TGTGCCAGCAGCTTTCCCGCCCAGTACTTC
size: NA
J: TRBJ2-5
V: TRBV7-8
D: NA

CDR3: CASSSDRGGYGYTF
DNA: TGTGCCAGCAGTTCCGACAGGGGGGGCTATGGCTACACCTTC
size: NA
J: TRBJ1-2
V: TRBV6-6
D: TRBD1

CDR3: CASSEFRGGNQETQYF
DNA: TGTGCCAGCAGTGAATTCCGAGGGGGTAACCAAGAGACCCAGTACTTC
size: NA
J: TRBJ2-5
V: TRBV25-1
D: NA

CDR3: CASSLEGARYEAFF
DNA: TGCGCCAGCAGCTTGGAAGGGGCCCGGTATGAAGCTTTCTTT
size: NA
J: TRBJ1-1
V: TRBV5-1
D: NA

CDR3: CAINDRDGQSTDTQYF
DNA: TGTGCCATCAACGACCGAGATGGACAGAGCACAGATACGCAGTATTTT
size: NA
J: TRBJ2-3
V: TRBV2
D: NA

CDR3: CASSSLPGGRQFF
DNA: TGTGCCAGCAGCTCCTTACCGGGGGGGCGCCAGTTCTTC
size: NA
J: TRBJ2-1
V: TRBV7-2
D: TRBD2

CDR3: CASSLDNRAYGYTF
DNA: TGTGCCAGCAGCTTGGATAACAGGGCCTATGGCTACACCTTC
size: once
J: TRBJ1-2
V: TRBV5-4
D: NA

CDR3: CASSQGQGAFF
DNA: TGCGCCAGCAGCCAAGGGCAGGGAGCTTTCTTT
size: NA
J: TRBJ1-1
V: TRBV4-3
D: NA

CDR3: CASSPLWAGGDEKLFF
DNA: TGTGCCAGCTCACCGCTTTGGGCCGGTGGGGATGAAAAACTGTTTTTT
size: NA
J: TRBJ1-4
V: TRBV18
D: NA

CDR3: CASRISDRGYNEQFF
DNA: TGTGCCAGCAGGATTTCGGACAGGGGCTACAATGAGCAGTTCTTC
size: NA
J: TRBJ2-1
V: TRBV6-5
D: TRBD1

CDR3: CASTHWDNVAKNIQYF
DNA: TGTGCCAGCACCCATTGGGACAACGTAGCCAAAAACATTCAGTACTTC
size: NA
J: TRBJ2-4
V: TRBV6-6
D: NA

CDR3: CASRAVGGSNQPQHF
DNA: TGTGCCAGTCGCGCGGTTGGGGGGAGCAATCAGCCCCAGCATTTT
size: NA
J: TRBJ1-5
V: TRBV19
D: NA

CDR3: CASSSQGAGELFF
DNA: TGTGCCAGCAGCTCACAGGGGGCCGGGGAGCTGTTTTTT
size: NA
J: TRBJ2-2
V: TRBV7-9
D: TRBD1

CDR3: CASSQGGASETDTQYF
DNA: TGCGCCAGCAGCCAAGGGGGGGCGAGTGAAACAGATACGCAGTATTTT
size: NA
J: TRBJ2-3
V: TRBV4-3
D: NA

CDR3: CASSTTGGAGTEAFF
DNA: TGTGCCAGCAGCACGACAGGGGGCGCGGGGACTGAAGCTTTCTTT
size: once
J: TRBJ1-1
V: TRBV11-2
D: TRBD1

CDR3: CASSMRAGVGETQYF
DNA: TGTGCCAGTAGTATGCGGGCCGGGGTGGGAGAGACCCAGTACTTC
size: NA
J: TRBJ2-5
V: TRBV19
D: NA

CDR3: CATSREGAGSAYYGYTF
DNA: TGTGCCACCAGCAGAGAGGGGGCAGGGTCGGCCTACTATGGCTACACCTTC
size: NA
J: TRBJ1-2
V: TRBV15
D: NA

CDR3: CASSLGGDEQYF
DNA: TGTGCCAGCAGCTTGGGTGGGGACGAGCAGTACTTC
size: NA
J: TRBJ2-7
V: TRBV5-6
D: NA

CDR3: CASSLLAGGPYNEQFF
DNA: TGTGCCAGCAGCTTATTGGCAGGGGGCCCTTACAATGAGCAGTTCTTC
size: NA
J: TRBJ2-1
V: TRBV7-2
D: TRBD1

CDR3: CASSPAANQPQHF
DNA: TGTGCCAGCAGCCCCGCCGCCAATCAGCCCCAGCATTTT
size: NA
J: TRBJ1-5
V: TRBV7-2
D: NA

CDR3: CASSYGGAGYEQYF
DNA: TGTGCCAGCAGTTACGGGGGCGCGGGGTACGAGCAGTACTTC
size: NA
J: TRBJ2-7
V: TRBV6-5
D: NA

CDR3: CASRFTGTNEKLFF
DNA: TGTGCCAGCCGATTCACAGGGACAAATGAAAAACTGTTTTTT
size: NA
J: TRBJ1-4
V: TRBV21-1
D: NA

CDR3: CASSLSMSKDTIYF
DNA: TGTGCCAGCTCACTTTCGATGTCGAAGGACACCATATATTTT
size: NA
J: TRBJ1-3
V: TRBV18
D: NA

CDR3: CASSLGPENEQYF
DNA: TGTGCCAGCAGTTTGGGGCCGGAGAACGAGCAGTACTTC
size: once
J: TRBJ2-7
V: TRBV6-5
D: NA

CDR3: CASSLGPIAGLTGELFF
DNA: TGTGCCAGCAGCTTAGGCCCAATAGCGGGGCTCACCGGGGAGCTGTTTTTT
size: NA
J: TRBJ2-2
V: TRBV7-9
D: TRBD2

CDR3: CAISEREDGTGVQSTDTQYF
DNA: TGTGCCATCAGTGAGCGGGAGGATGGGACGGGGGTCCAATCGACAGATACGCAGTATTTT
size: NA
J: TRBJ2-3
V: TRBV10-3
D: TRBD2

CDR3: CASSQDTANTQYF
DNA: TGCGCCAGCAGCCAAGATACAGCCAATACGCAGTATTTT
size: once
J: TRBJ2-3
V: TRBV4-1
D: NA

CDR3: CASNLRGDYNEQFF
DNA: TGCGCCAGCAACTTGCGGGGGGATTACAATGAGCAGTTCTTC
size: NA
J: TRBJ2-1
V: TRBV5-1
D: TRBD2

CDR3: CASSDAGGPLNEQFF
DNA: TGTGCCAGTAGTGACGCGGGGGGGCCTTTAAATGAGCAGTTCTTC
size: NA
J: TRBJ2-1
V: TRBV19
D: TRBD2

CDR3: CASRTQDLGGYTF
DNA: TGTGCCAGCCGCACCCAGGACTTGGGCGGCTACACCTTC
size: NA
J: TRBJ1-2
V: TRBV28
D: NA

CDR3: CASSEAPLAGGELFF
DNA: TGTGCCAGCAGTGAAGCCCCGCTGGCTGGCGGGGAGCTGTTTTTT
size: NA
J: TRBJ2-2
V: TRBV2
D: NA

CDR3: CAISVGQPSTDTQYF
DNA: TGTGCCATCAGTGTTGGGCAGCCTAGCACAGATACGCAGTATTTT
size: NA
J: TRBJ2-3
V: TRBV10-3
D: NA

CDR3: CASSYSTGNTIYF
DNA: TGTGCCAGCAGCTACTCAACTGGAAACACCATATATTTT
size: NA
J: TRBJ1-3
V: TRBV7-2
D: NA

CDR3: CASGMGSGELFF
DNA: TGTGCTAGTGGAATGGGGAGCGGGGAGCTGTTTTTT
size: NA
J: TRBJ2-2
V: TRBV12-5
D: NA

CDR3: CASSEEVDSLVSRIYEQYF
DNA: TGTGCCAGCAGTGAAGAGGTGGATTCCCTAGTAAGCCGTATCTACGAGCAGTACTTC
size: NA
J: TRBJ2-7
V: TRBV6-4
D: NA

CDR3: CASSLGTVYSPLHF
DNA: TGTGCCAGCAGTTTAGGGACAGTTTATTCACCCCTCCACTTT
size: NA
J: TRBJ1-6
V: TRBV27
D: TRBD1

CDR3: CASSPGQVQRQPQHF
DNA: TGTGCCAGCAGCCCCGGACAGGTTCAGCGTCAGCCCCAGCATTTT
size: once
J: TRBJ1-5
V: TRBV5-8
D: TRBD1

CDR3: CASRGTGGEQYF
DNA: TGTGCCAGTAGGGGGACAGGGGGAGAGCAGTACTTC
size: NA
J: TRBJ2-7
V: TRBV19
D: TRBD1

CDR3: CASSRETVSGNTIYF
DNA: TGTGCCAGCTCGCGGGAGACAGTCTCTGGAAACACCATATATTTT
size: NA
J: TRBJ1-3
V: TRBV18
D: NA

CDR3: CSVAVYGGRANEQFF
DNA: TGCAGCGTTGCGGTGTATGGCGGCCGCGCCAATGAGCAGTTCTTC
size: NA
J: TRBJ2-1
V: TRBV29-1
D: NA

CDR3: CASCRGGQNSYEQYF
DNA: TGTGCCAGCTGTCGGGGGGGGCAAAACTCCTACGAGCAGTACTTC
size: NA
J: TRBJ2-7
V: TRBV27
D: TRBD2

CDR3: CASSLVETGTGYTF
DNA: TGTGCCAGCAGCTTAGTGGAAACAGGGACTGGCTACACCTTC
size: NA
J: TRBJ1-2
V: TRBV7-2
D: NA

CDR3: CASSYTGSQYGYTF
DNA: TGTGCCAGCAGTTACACGGGGTCTCAATATGGCTACACCTTC
size: NA
J: TRBJ1-2
V: TRBV6-6
D: NA